Listed below are T cell receptor beta chains from one sample, sequenced in a study of blood T cell repertoires in COVID-19. Data came from immunoSEQ multiplex PCR; TCRdb stores just in-frame clones and leaves some out. The sample lists some 77,000 clones, 70% to 90% occurring once. The sample consisted of peripheral blood. These receptors came from a man aged 30-40 years with acute or convalescent COVID-19. Each CDR3 is given with its conserved first and last residue. The order of the fields is CDR3 length, clone size, V gene, D gene, J gene, CDR3 protein, CDR3 DNA. A D gene is named only where the DNA matches it firmly. Rows may omit the clone size; those that give it use once, few, many or a size class.

>15|.|TRBV19|TRBD1|TRBJ1-4
CASSPDRVNNEKLFF
TGTGCCAGTAGCCCCGACAGGGTTAATAATGAAAAACTGTTTTTT
>14|.|TRBV19|.|TRBJ1-6
CASTQSGREKPLHF
TGTGCCAGCACCCAGTCAGGGAGGGAAAAACCCCTCCACTTT
>20|.|TRBV15|TRBD2|TRBJ2-1
CATSTETTSGGGLSYNEQFF
TGTGCCACCAGCACGGAGACCACTAGCGGGGGGGGTCTATCCTACAATGAGCAGTTCTTC
>14|.|TRBV3-1/TRBV3-2|TRBD2|TRBJ2-2
CASQRTSGTGELFF
TGTGCCAGCCAGAGGACTAGCGGGACCGGGGAGCTGTTTTTT
>15|.|TRBV11-2|.|TRBJ1-6
CASSLVEGTGSPLHF
TGTGCCAGCAGCTTAGTTGAGGGAACGGGATCACCCCTCCACTTT
>14|.|TRBV27|TRBD2|TRBJ2-1
CASSSLLAANEQFF
TGTGCCAGCAGTTCCCTACTAGCGGCCAATGAGCAGTTCTTC
>14|.|TRBV27|.|TRBJ1-1
CASSPRQYNTEAFF
TGTGCCAGCAGTCCCCGACAGTACAACACTGAAGCTTTCTTT
>16|medium-sized|TRBV5-1|TRBD2|TRBJ2-1
CASSLGVSGEKQEQFF
TGCGCCAGCAGCTTGGGCGTTAGCGGGGAAAAGCAAGAGCAGTTCTTC
>13|.|TRBV28|.|TRBJ1-3
CASSSILGNTIYF
TGTGCCAGCAGTTCTATACTAGGAAACACCATATATTTT
>11|.|TRBV11-2|.|TRBJ2-2
CASSPLGELFF
TGTGCCAGCAGCCCCCTCGGGGAGCTGTTTTTT
>12|.|TRBV18|.|TRBJ2-3
CASSPSVDTQYF
TGTGCCAGCTCACCATCAGTCGATACGCAGTATTTT